This passage covers 4 T cell receptor beta chains from one sample sequenced in a study of Tregs in tolerant kidney transplant recipients. Assay used: immunoSEQ multiplex PCR; TCRdb lists only in-frame clones, some missing. This specimen shows 23,000 or so clones; the ten leading clones hold 4.1%. Mixed chimerism was transient after nonmyeloablative marrow transplants from related graft donors. This material consisted of CD4+ T cells from blood (PBMCs), taken 6 months after the transplant. All receptors derive from a human patient who received a combined kidney and bone marrow transplant. The graft donor may have given rise to some T cells.

About this clone itself: Coverage ceases 3 residues before the CDR3 finishes, and the germline J gene fills in the end. The J gene is TRBJ1-1, the V gene TRBV30, with 7 positions matching TRBD1. CDR1 and CDR2 (germline): GTSNPN, SVGIG (reference sequence). V trimming: 6 bases; J trimming: 3 bases; junction bases outside the gene matches: 1. This CDR3 contains 11 residues. The sequenced CDR3 bases are TGTGCCTGTCAGGGGGACACTGAA. Protein product: CACQGDTE. The whole CDR3 protein is CACQGDTEAFF.

Remarks on this clone: The read gets to within 3 residues of the CDR3 end, and the germline J gene fills in the rest. The J gene is TRBJ2-4, the V gene TRBV18; D possibly corresponds to TRBD1 (6 bases). Trimming took off 0 bases at V and 0 bases at J, with 12 bases between the two ends. Germline-derived CDR1 and CDR2 are KGHSH and LQKENI. The CDR3 sequence is 17 residues long. This CDR3 reads CASSPPSRTVAKNIQYF. The sequenced CDR3 bases are TGTGCCAGCTCACCACCGTCTCGGACAGTAGCCAAAAACATT.

As concerns this clone: The CDR3 goes on 3 residues after the read ends, and that part is filled in from the germline J gene. This sequence joins TRBV7-9 and TRBJ2-6; 7 bases align to TRBD2. V was pared by 2 bases and J by 3 bases, with 1 base of the junction left unmatched. Per the germline V gene, CDR1 is SEHNR and CDR2 is FQNEAQ (reference sequence). CDR3 length equals 15 residues. This CDR3 reads CASSLWGGGANVLTF. Incomplete CDR3 DNA: TGTGCCAGCAGCTTATGGGGGGGTGGGGCCAACGTC.

In regard to this clone: Read sequence stops 3 residues before the CDR3 end, and the germline J gene provides the missing end. The rearrangement links TRBV6-2 or TRBV6-3 to TRBJ2-1, with TRBD2 matching 8 bases. The J segment lost 6 bases and the V segment lost 6 bases, leaving 7 bases of the junction unmatched. CDR3 size: 14 residues. The V gene's germline CDR1 is MNHEY and CDR2 SVGEGT. This CDR3 reads CASRTGTRANEQFF. Partial CDR3 DNA: TGTGCCAGCAGGACCGGGACTAGAGCCAATGAG.